These T cell receptor beta chains were read from a single sample in a study of Graves' ophthalmopathy and Graves' hyperthyroidism. TCRdb reprocessed the multiplex PCR reads with MiXCR, giving one entry per CDR3 protein. The top ten hold under 3.5% of the sample, which has approximately 700,000 distinct CDR3 sequences, roughly two fifths seen once. Sequencing was performed on peripheral blood. These receptors were taken from an adult man with Graves' ophthalmopathy. Both conserved end residues are part of each CDR3. The D gene is left open where the match is weak. Rows give clone size only sometimes, using once, few, many, or a class for an expanded clone.

cdr3_aa cdr3_nt v_call clone_size j_call d_call
CASSPTGEHTEAFF TGTGCCAGCAGTCCCACAGGGGAGCACACTGAAGCTTTCTTT TRBV2 . TRBJ1-1 TRBD1
CASTADTQYF TGTGCCAGCACCGCAGATACGCAGTATTTT TRBV2 few TRBJ2-3 .
CASSPVQTRQPQHF TGTGCCAGCAGCCCGGTCCAGACGCGTCAGCCCCAGCATTTT TRBV6-6 many TRBJ1-5 .
CASSYRGRYGYTF TGTGCCAGCAGCTACAGGGGGCGATATGGCTACACCTTC TRBV12-3/TRBV12-4 many TRBJ1-2 TRBD1
CASSYPRDPYQETQYF TGTGCCAGCAGCTACCCGAGAGACCCGTACCAAGAGACCCAGTACTTC TRBV10-3 few TRBJ2-5 .
CASSFSGRGTSYEQYF TGTGCCAGCAGTTTCTCGGGTCGGGGGACCTCCTACGAGCAGTACTTC TRBV15 . TRBJ2-7 .
CAISDRARGDTQYF TGTGCCATCAGTGATAGGGCCCGAGGGGATACGCAGTATTTT TRBV10-3 . TRBJ2-3 .
CASSQERAGGRYEQYF TGCGCCAGCAGCCAAGAACGGGCGGGGGGGCGCTACGAGCAGTACTTC TRBV4-1 many TRBJ2-7 TRBD2
CASLEIPGRPSYEQYF TGTGCCAGCTTAGAAATTCCGGGACGGCCTTCCTACGAGCAGTACTTC TRBV6-4 . TRBJ2-7 .
CASSMGQGQGQPQHF TGTGCCAGTAGTATGGGACAGGGGCAGGGTCAGCCCCAGCATTTT TRBV19 . TRBJ1-5 TRBD1
CSAEGTGHTGELFF TGCAGTGCCGAAGGGACAGGACATACCGGGGAGCTGTTTTTT TRBV20-1 . TRBJ2-2 TRBD1
CASSSGQGVSGANVLTF TGTGCCAGCAGCTCCGGACAGGGGGTTTCGGGGGCCAACGTCCTGACTTTC TRBV13 few TRBJ2-6 TRBD1
CASSAWGANQPQHF TGTGCCAGCAGTGCTTGGGGAGCCAATCAGCCCCAGCATTTT TRBV2 many TRBJ1-5 .
CASSPKGGEAFF TGTGCCAGCAGTCCCAAGGGGGGTGAAGCTTTCTTT TRBV12-3/TRBV12-4 few TRBJ1-1 .
CASSGHNTGSEKLFF TGCGCCAGCAGTGGCCATAACACTGGGTCGGAAAAACTGTTTTTT TRBV10-2 . TRBJ1-4 .
CSVEGQGYTF TGCAGCGTTGAAGGGCAGGGCTACACCTTC TRBV29-1 few TRBJ1-2 .
CASSSDLAGLSYEQYF TGTGCCAGCAGTTCCGATCTAGCGGGATTGTCCTACGAGCAGTACTTC TRBV6-2/TRBV6-3 few TRBJ2-7 TRBD2
CAWSRDGYAEAFF TGTGCCTGGAGCAGGGACGGGTACGCTGAAGCTTTCTTT TRBV30 few TRBJ1-1 .
CANVAQELQETQYF TGTGCCAACGTCGCCCAAGAGTTACAAGAGACCCAGTACTTC TRBV7-9 many TRBJ2-5 .
CASGGSPGHYEQYF TGTGCCAGCGGGGGGAGCCCGGGACACTACGAGCAGTACTTC TRBV25-1 . TRBJ2-7 .
CSARGLGSSTGELFF TGCAGTGCTAGAGGTTTAGGGAGTTCCACCGGGGAGCTGTTTTTT TRBV20-1 . TRBJ2-2 .
CASRPTGESQPQHF TGTGCCAGCAGACCTACAGGGGAGAGTCAGCCCCAGCATTTT TRBV25-1 few TRBJ1-5 TRBD1
CASSLQGGAGTDTQYF TGTGCCAGCAGCTTACAGGGGGGGGCCGGCACAGATACGCAGTATTTT TRBV9 . TRBJ2-3 .
CASSRRDRPYEQYF TGTGCCAGCAGTCGACGGGACAGACCCTACGAGCAGTACTTC TRBV27 few TRBJ2-7 TRBD1
CSVTGTLTYEQYF TGCAGCGTCACCGGGACACTAACCTACGAGCAGTACTTC TRBV29-1 many TRBJ2-7 .
CASSSSREKTGELFF TGTGCCAGCAGCAGTAGCCGGGAGAAAACCGGGGAGCTGTTTTTT TRBV7-6 . TRBJ2-2 .
CATRSGTGLSGYTF TGTGCCACAAGGTCGGGGACAGGGCTCTCTGGCTACACCTTC TRBV25-1 . TRBJ1-2 TRBD1
CASSLRNRDNAGYTF TGTGCCAGCAGTTTGAGGAACAGGGATAACGCTGGCTACACCTTC TRBV12-3/TRBV12-4 . TRBJ1-2 .
CASTPGTGTPFPEAFF TGTGCCAGCACCCCCGGAACAGGGACACCCTTCCCTGAAGCTTTCTTT TRBV12-3/TRBV12-4 . TRBJ1-1 .
CAIRNTQDNLASDF TGTGCCATCAGGAATACACAGGACAATCTGGCTTCGGACTTC TRBV10-3 . TRBJ1-2 .
CSVGTGIGYTF TGCAGCGTTGGGACAGGGATCGGCTACACCTTC TRBV29-1 . TRBJ1-2 TRBD1
CSARPPGNYGYTF TGCAGTGCTAGACCCCCTGGGAACTATGGCTACACCTTC TRBV20-1 many TRBJ1-2 .
CASSYRGEELFF TGTGCCAGCAGCTATCGAGGGGAGGAGCTGTTTTTT TRBV5-5 . TRBJ2-2 .
CAWTKIGELFF TGTGCCTGGACGAAGATCGGGGAGCTGTTTTTT TRBV30 few TRBJ2-2 .
CASSFHTLAGGSNEQHF TGTGCCAGCAGTTTTCACACTCTAGCGGGAGGTTCGAACGAGCAGCACTTC TRBV10-3 . TRBJ2-7 TRBD2
CASREGGLSTDTQYF TGTGCCAGCAGAGAGGGGGGCCTGAGCACAGATACGCAGTATTTT TRBV2 . TRBJ2-3 .
CASSLETGGFEAFF TGCGCCAGCAGCTTGGAAACAGGGGGCTTTGAAGCTTTCTTT TRBV5-1 many TRBJ1-1 TRBD1
CASSGGSGNTGELFF TGTGCCAGCAGTGGCGGGAGTGGGAACACCGGGGAGCTGTTTTTT TRBV2 many TRBJ2-2 TRBD2
CAVGSGGPQETQYF TGTGCCGTAGGGAGTGGGGGCCCACAAGAGACCCAGTACTTC TRBV10-3 . TRBJ2-5 .